This T cell receptor beta chain originates from a study of blood T cells in healthy people across ages. The CDR3 is 14 amino acids. The germline CDR1 and CDR2 sequences are SEHNR and FQNEAQ (reference sequence). Trimming removed 5 bases from V and 7 bases from J, with 18 bases in between. Sample-barcoded 5' priming and a J-beta primer mix drove a second PCR of about 6 to 12 cycles. From the 5' RACE reads, TCRdb called clonotypes with MiXCR, one entry per CDR3 protein. The table lists 500,000 to 600,000 distinct CDR3 sequences, 27% of them singletons, with under 20% in the top ten. The donors, all healthy, were Caucasians living in Russia, aged about 6 to 90.

This TCR was sampled from a woman in her 70s in good health. The gene calls are TRBV7-9 and TRBJ2-7; perhaps TRBD2 as D (6 bases). The sequenced sample consisted of blood. CDR3 bases: TGTGCCAGCAGCCCCCAGACGGGGGATCGGGAGCAGTACTTC. Translation gives CASSPQTGDREQYF.